This T cell receptor beta chain was retrieved from a study of cytotoxic CD8 clonotypes in ibrutinib-treated CLL (dated by TCRdb to the early 2020s). In terms of the full investigation: The cohort was composed of ten to eleven relapsed/refractory and around 14 treatment-naive patients; IGHV unmutated status was identified in 17 patients. Cryopreserved peripheral blood mononuclear cells were collected at three points: before therapy, at response, and at either sustained remission or disease progression. Every sample from remission and from progressive disease was obtained while the patients were still on ibrutinib. Partial responses were observed in about 25 patients and complete responses in 2; after a median follow-up of 68 months, remission was maintained in some 14 patients and progression was observed in approximately twelve. Of the approximately 87 participants in the trial, 26 had longitudinal samples available. On average, each sample yielded about 250,000 productive templates and 94,082 productive rearrangements. Response samples were taken after a median of approximately eleven months on treatment, ranging from 6 to 36 months. Paper-wide results and their limitations: Baseline clonality exceeded that of age-matched healthy donors and correlated strongly with circulating CD8+ T-cell counts. Sustained-remission and progressing patients did not have matched sampling times, and lymph node repertoires were not examined. An increase in clonality was observed at ibrutinib response, with clonality remaining stable during sustained remission and falling back toward baseline at progression. Public clonotypes were found to be uncommon and were observed to contract or remain stable during treatment; the increase in clonality was shown to reflect expansion of private clonotypes at ibrutinib response.

A word on this clone: Which antigen it targets is not known. One base away there is no much larger clone; base qualities are not given.

For TCR beta library preparation, roughly 2 micrograms of genomic DNA were extracted from the cryopreserved PBMCs. Longitudinal blood samples from CLL patients receiving ibrutinib monotherapy were subjected to high-throughput TCR beta sequencing. The patients took part in an open-label, single-center phase 2 trial of ibrutinib monotherapy. At the junction V is shortened by 6 bases and J by 6 bases, with 15 bases in between. The CDR3 goes from the cysteine to the phenylalanine over 13 residues. Kept here is only the CDR3 DNA, which spans 39 bases and is read in frame from base 1. CDR1 and CDR2, looked up from the germline V gene, are SNHLY and FYNNEI. The goal of deep resolution MiSeq sequencing was a depth between 1 in 1 million and 1 in 200,000 T cells, and coverage averaged 10x per clonotype. TCR beta libraries were generated with the immunoSEQ hsTCRB Kit. On the study's bioinformatics: The data were analyzed with ImmunoSEQ Analyzer and ImmunoSEQ Data Assistant, and V, D and J gene assignments followed IMGT definitions. Clonality was computed as one minus normalized Shannon entropy of productive rearrangement frequencies, ranging from 0 to 1. Only overrepresented clonotypes making up at least 0.05% of the repertoire of each patient were included in the public clonotype analysis. Repertoires from approximately 12 age-matched healthy donors in immuneACCESS were used as clonality controls. As stored in TCRdb, this immuneACCESS dataset retains in-frame rearrangements with V and J assigned. A fraction of the clones does not appear; measured against another copy, unresolved V genes explain less than half of the discrepancy, and the remainder lacks a known reason. That table furnishes V, J and clone size, whereas the DNA furnished D and trimming. The sample table lists hundreds of thousands of clones, 60% to 80% of them with a count of one. Roughly 6% of the sample is taken by the ten largest.

Recombination joined TRBV2 with TRBJ2-7; TRBD1 is perhaps the D gene, given 6 matching bases. This TCR was sampled from a human donor with chronic lymphocytic leukemia. Here the sequenced sample was PBMCs, taken after 36 months of ibrutinib treatment. The nucleotide sequence is given as TGTGCCAGCAGGGTCACTACAGGGTCCGAGCAGTACTTC. Translated, it reads CASRVTTGSEQYF. With the rest looked up from the reference TRBV2 and TRBJ2-7 genes rather than sequenced, the full variable domain is EPEVTQTPSHQVTQMGQEVILRCVPISNHLYFYWYRQILGQKVEFLVSFYNNEISEKSEIFDDQFSVERPDGSNFTLKIRSTKLEDSAMYFCASRVTTGSEQYFGPGTRLTVT.